Listed below are T cell receptor beta chains from one sample, sequenced in a study of CD8+ T cells in alopecia areata. Some clones are missing from TCRdb's copy, which holds only in-frame ones; the method was immunoSEQ multiplex PCR. Seen here are over 250,000 clones, about 60% observed once, and the top ten hold 0.75% to 0.95%. Sequences were derived from CD4+ T cells sorted from blood, sampled at approximately week 52, from a patient treated with tofacitinib. The receptors here all came from a human donor with alopecia areata. Each CDR3 is given with its conserved first and last residue. Each record gives: J gene, clone size, D gene, V gene, CDR3 DNA, CDR3 protein. D genes are given only for firm matches. Part of the rows lack a size; the others show once, few, many or a class for expanded clones.

TRBJ1-4 - - TRBV30 TGTGCCTGGAGTGTTGCGGAAAAACTGTTTTTT CAWSVAEKLFF
TRBJ2-1 once - TRBV5-6 TGTGCCAGCAGCTTGGCCGCCCCTGGCGGGGAGCAGTTCTTC CASSLAAPGGEQFF
TRBJ2-2 - - TRBV2 TGTGCCAGCAGTGAAGCGCTTCTGGGCACCGGGGAGCTGTTTTTT CASSEALLGTGELFF
TRBJ1-1 - - TRBV29-1 TGCAGCGTGTGGGGGGGAGTAGTGAACACTGAAGCTTTCTTT CSVWGGVVNTEAFF
TRBJ1-5 - - TRBV30 TGTGCCTGGAGTTTTGGATCCAATCAGCCCCAGCATTTT CAWSFGSNQPQHF
TRBJ2-3 - TRBD1 TRBV30 TGTGCCTGGGATACAGGGGCAGATACGCAGTATTTT CAWDTGADTQYF
TRBJ1-1 - - TRBV20-1 TGCAGTGCTAGTATGAACACTGAAGCTTTCTTT CSASMNTEAFF
TRBJ1-1 - - TRBV29-1 TGCAGCGTTGCAGCGATTGGAGCTTTCTTT CSVAAIGAFF
TRBJ2-7 few - TRBV18 TGTGCCAGCTCACCACGGGTGGACCTCCTAGGCGAGCAGTACTTC CASSPRVDLLGEQYF
TRBJ1-6 - - TRBV7-6 TGTGCCAGCAGCTCAGAGAAGTTTGGGGGTTCACCCCTCCACTTT CASSSEKFGGSPLHF
TRBJ1-5 - - TRBV2 TGTGCCAGCAGTGGCAGTAGCAATCAGCCCCAGCATTTT CASSGSSNQPQHF
TRBJ1-5 - - TRBV30 TGTGCCTGGAGTGTACAATGGGGTTATAGCAATCAGCCCCAGCATTTT CAWSVQWGYSNQPQHF
TRBJ1-5 few - TRBV7-9 TGTGCCAGCAGCACAGGGACGCATCAGCCCCAGCATTTT CASSTGTHQPQHF
TRBJ2-2 once - TRBV30 TGTGCCTGGACAGGGTTCCTCACCGGGGAGCTGTTTTTT CAWTGFLTGELFF
TRBJ2-2 - - TRBV5-1 TGCGCCAGCAGACAGTACACCGGGGAGCTGTTTTTT CASRQYTGELFF